This T cell receptor (beta chain) was profiled in a study of OX40 agonist ivuxolimab in advanced cancers. Study-wide results and limits: Dosing at 0.1 to 3.0 mg/kg was accompanied by clonal expansion of CD4+ and CD8+ blood T cells by week 6.

Sampling times: baseline, cycle 4 day 1, cycle 7 day 1. Profiling relied on immunoSEQ multiplex PCR, and the TCRdb table lists in-frame clones only, not all of them. The sample yields around 62,000 clones, approximately 82% seen once. This CDR3 contains 16 residues. J was trimmed by 6 bases and V by 0 bases; bases with no gene match: 3. Germline V gene sequence: CDR1 LGHNA, CDR2 YNFKEQ. Points on this clone: Antigen specificity is unknown.

The chain combines TRBV4-2 with TRBJ2-1; 12 bases match TRBD2. The sequence was obtained from an adult with an advanced solid tumor such as melanoma, head and neck, liver or kidney cancer. The specimen was CD4+ or CD8+ T cells sorted from blood, collected in a trial of the OX40 agonist ivuxolimab. DNA for the CDR3: TGTGCCAGCAGCCAAGATTTGACTAGCGGGAGCAATGAGCAGTTCTTC. This codes for CASSQDLTSGSNEQFF.